This TCR beta chain was sequenced during a study of Ad26.COV2.S vaccination and SARS-CoV-2 variants. Points on this clone: Its target is unknown.

The method was immunoSEQ multiplex PCR; TCRdb's version includes in-frame clones alone and lacks a portion of them. The profile shows 300,000 to 400,000 clones, 87% of them singletons. General study points: Vaccine and placebo recipients had comparable breadth of non-spike TCRs. Breadth, reportedly substantial, characterized the spike-specific CD8+ and CD4+ T cell responses after vaccination.

Treatment specified: 19 received Ad26.COV2.S at low or high dose, single or two shots; several received placebo; per-sample allocation not given. It was on day 63 after the first vaccine or placebo injection that samples were taken. This clonotype was obtained from a person aged 18-60 years who received the Ad26.COV2.S COVID-19 vaccine or a placebo. Sequenced material: peripheral blood, taken in a trial of Ad26.COV2.S vaccine versus placebo.

The CDR3, as DNA: TGTGCCAGCAGCTGGAAACAGGAGAACACCGGGGAGCTGTTTTTT. Encoded protein: CASSWKQENTGELFF. The chain combines TRBV13 with TRBJ2-2, with a tentative D call TRBD1 (5 bases). Deletions cut 4 bases from V and 1 base from J, with 10 bases between. The CDR3 has 15 residues. CDR1 and CDR2 (germline): PRHDT, FYEKMQ (reference sequence).